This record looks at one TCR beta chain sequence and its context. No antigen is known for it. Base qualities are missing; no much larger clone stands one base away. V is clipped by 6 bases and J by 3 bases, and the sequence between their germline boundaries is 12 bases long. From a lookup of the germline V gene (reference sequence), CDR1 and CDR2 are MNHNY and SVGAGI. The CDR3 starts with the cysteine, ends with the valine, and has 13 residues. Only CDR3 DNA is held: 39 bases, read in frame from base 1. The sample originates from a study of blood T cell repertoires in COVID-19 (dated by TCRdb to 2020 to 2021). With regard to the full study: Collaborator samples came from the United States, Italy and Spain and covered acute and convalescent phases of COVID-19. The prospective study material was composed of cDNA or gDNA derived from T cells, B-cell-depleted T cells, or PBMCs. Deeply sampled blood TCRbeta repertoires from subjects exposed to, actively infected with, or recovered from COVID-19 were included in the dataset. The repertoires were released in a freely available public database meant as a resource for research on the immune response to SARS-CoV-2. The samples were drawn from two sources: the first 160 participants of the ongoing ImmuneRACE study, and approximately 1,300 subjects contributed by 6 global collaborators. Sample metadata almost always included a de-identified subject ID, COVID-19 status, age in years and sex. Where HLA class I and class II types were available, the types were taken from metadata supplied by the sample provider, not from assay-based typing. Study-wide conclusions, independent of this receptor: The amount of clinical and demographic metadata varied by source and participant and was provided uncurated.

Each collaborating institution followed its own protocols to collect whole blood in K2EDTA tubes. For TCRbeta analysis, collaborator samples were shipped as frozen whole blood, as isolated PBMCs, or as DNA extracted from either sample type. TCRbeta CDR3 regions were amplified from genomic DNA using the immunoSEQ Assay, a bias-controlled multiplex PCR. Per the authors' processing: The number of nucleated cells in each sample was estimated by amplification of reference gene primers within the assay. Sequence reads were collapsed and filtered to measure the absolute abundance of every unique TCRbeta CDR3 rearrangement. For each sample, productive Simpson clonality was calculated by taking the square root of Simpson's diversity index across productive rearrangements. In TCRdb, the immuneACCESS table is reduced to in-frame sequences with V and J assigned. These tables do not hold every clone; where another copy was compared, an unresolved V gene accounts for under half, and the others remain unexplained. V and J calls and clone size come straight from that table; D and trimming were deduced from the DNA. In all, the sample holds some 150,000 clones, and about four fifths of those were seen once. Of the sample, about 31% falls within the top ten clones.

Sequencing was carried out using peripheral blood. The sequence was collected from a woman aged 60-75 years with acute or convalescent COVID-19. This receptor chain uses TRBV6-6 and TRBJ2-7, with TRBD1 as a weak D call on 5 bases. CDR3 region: CASRPGHVYEQYV. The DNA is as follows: TGTGCCAGCAGACCTGGACACGTCTACGAGCAGTACGTC.